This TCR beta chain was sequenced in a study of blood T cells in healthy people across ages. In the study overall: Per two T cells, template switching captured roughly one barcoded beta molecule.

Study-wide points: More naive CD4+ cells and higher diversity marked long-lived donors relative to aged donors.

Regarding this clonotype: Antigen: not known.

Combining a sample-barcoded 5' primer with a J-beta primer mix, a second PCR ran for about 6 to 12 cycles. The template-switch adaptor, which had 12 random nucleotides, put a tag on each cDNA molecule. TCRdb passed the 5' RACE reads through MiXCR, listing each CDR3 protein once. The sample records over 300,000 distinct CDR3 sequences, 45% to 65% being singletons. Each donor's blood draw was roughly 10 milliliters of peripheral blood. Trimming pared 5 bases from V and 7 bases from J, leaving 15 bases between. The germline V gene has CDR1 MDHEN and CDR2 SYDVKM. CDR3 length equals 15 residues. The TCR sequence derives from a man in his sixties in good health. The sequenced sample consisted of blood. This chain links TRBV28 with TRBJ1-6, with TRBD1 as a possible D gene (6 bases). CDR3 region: CASSPQGRSNSPLHF. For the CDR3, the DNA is TGTGCCAGCAGTCCACAGGGACGTTCGAATTCACCCCTCCACTTT.